This entry lists 28 T cell receptor beta chains sequenced from one sample in a study of blood T cells in healthy people across ages. For the second PCR, which ran for about 6 to 11 cycles, a sample-barcoded 5' primer and a J-beta primer mix were used. MiXCR, run by TCRdb on the 5' RACE reads, gives a single entry per CDR3 protein. The data contain 800,000 to 950,000 distinct CDR3 sequences, almost 30% of them singletons. The same sample was also studied in work on T cells of mothers and their children.

Sequenced: blood. Receptors originate from a woman aged 40-49 years in good health.

This chain links TRBV5-1 with TRBJ2-6, with no clear D. Germline CDR1 reads SGHRS; CDR2 reads YFSETQ. CDR3 size: 17 residues. Trimming shortened V by 0 bases and J by 2 bases, and 12 bases separated the two germline ends. The CDR3 DNA reads as TGCGCCAGCAGCTTGGGACATCTTATCACTGGGGCCAACGTCCTGACTTTC. This encodes CASSLGHLITGANVLTF.

Only one count was recorded for this clonotype. The CDR3 coding sequence is TGTGCCAGCAGCTTAGGGGCCGGGACAGGGTACACAGATACGCAGTATTTT. Amino acids: CASSLGAGTGYTDTQYF. V usage is TRBV7-2 and J usage is TRBJ2-3; 9 bases align to TRBD1. Trimming took 1 base from V and 2 from J; bases not matched to a gene: 7. CDR3 size: 17 residues. Germline V gene data show CDR1 as SGHTA and CDR2 as FQGNSA.

The CDR3 nucleotides are TGCGCCAGCAGCTTGGTAGTCGGGACAGGGGTTGCCAATGAGCAGTTCTTC. Amino acid sequence: CASSLVVGTGVANEQFF. The chain joins TRBV5-1 to TRBJ2-1; 10 bases are a match to TRBD1. The trim removed 0 bases at V and 6 bases at J, leaving 9 bases unmatched. CDR1 and CDR2 from the germline V gene are SGHRS and YFSETQ. This CDR3 contains 17 residues.

This clonotype was seen repeatedly, ten times or more. The V gene is TRBV20-1, the J gene TRBJ2-4; 9 nucleotides line up with TRBD1. In germline, CDR1 is DFQATT, CDR2 SNEGSKA (reference sequence). J was trimmed by 8 bases and V by 3 bases; bases with no gene match: 5. This CDR3 spans 13 amino acids. In nucleotides, the CDR3 is TGCAGTGCTAGGGGACAGGGACGGGACATTCAGTACTTC. It translates to CSARGQGRDIQYF.

The J gene is TRBJ2-1, the V gene TRBV6-5; tentatively, D is TRBD2 (7 bases). Trimming removed 6 bases at V and 7 bases at J, with 19 bases between. CDR1 and CDR2 from the germline V gene are MNHEY and SVGAGI. The CDR3 extends over 15 amino acids. CDR3 loop: CASSLGFAGANEQFF. In nucleotides, the CDR3 is TGTGCCAGCAGCCTAGGGTTTGCGGGGGCGAATGAGCAGTTCTTC.

This clonotype was detected a few times. J is TRBJ2-5 and V is TRBV25-1, with 7 bases that match TRBD2. This CDR3 has 14 amino acids. Trimming removed 6 bases from V and 11 bases from J; junction bases left unmatched: 15. Germline CDR1 and CDR2: MGHDK and SYGVNS. The CDR3 bases are TGTGCCAGCAGCAACTTGCTTATGGGGGGGGAGCAGTACTTC. As protein: CASSNLLMGGEQYF.

The table lists this clonotype with many counts. The rearrangement links TRBV29-1 to TRBJ1-4, with a tentative D call TRBD1 (6 bases). Germline loops: CDR1 SQVTM, CDR2 ANQGSEA. Trimming took off 6 bases at V and 7 bases at J, with 21 bases between the two ends. The CDR3 sequence is 15 residues long. CDR3 protein: CSVYLGTGSSEKLFF. The CDR3 region has the DNA TGCAGCGTCTACCTGGGCACAGGGTCGTCTGAAAAACTGTTTTTT.

The rearrangement joins TRBV9 to TRBJ1-2, with no clear D. V lost 4 bases and J 8 bases, leaving 12 bases between the germline ends. The CDR3 sequence is 12 residues long. Germline V gives CDR1 SGDLS, CDR2 YYNGEE. This CDR3 is CASSLTSAGYTF. The CDR3, as DNA: TGTGCCAGCAGCCTTACATCGGCGGGCTACACCTTC. The full variable domain, rest sourced from reference TRBV9 and TRBJ1-2, is DSGVTQTPKHLITATGQRVTLRCSPRSGDLSVYWYQQSLDQGLQFLIQYYNGEERAKGNILERFSAQQFPDLHSELNLSSLELGDSALYFCASSLTSAGYTFGSGTRLTVV.

This clonotype has only one observation. A read error may account for a junction end that differs from germline. This chain links TRBV20-1 with TRBJ2-1, with 14 positions matching TRBD2. There are 18 residues in the CDR3. From germline, CDR1 is DFQATT and CDR2 SNEGSKA (reference sequence). CDR3 bases: TGCCGTGCTAGAGTAGGGACTAGCGGGGGTTCCCCCTACAATGAGCAGTTCTTC. This gives the protein CRARVGTSGGSPYNEQFF.

This chain uses TRBV9 with TRBJ1-1; no definite D call. The V gene's germline CDR1 is SGDLS and CDR2 YYNGEE. This CDR3 comprises 14 residues. V gave up 4 bases and J gave up 5 bases, with 15 bases separating them. The DNA of the CDR3 is TGTGCCAGCAGCCCCCACTTGGGGTGGACTGAAGCTTTCTTT. It is translated as CASSPHLGWTEAFF.

This clonotype was seen just once. The chain combines TRBV12-3 or TRBV12-4 with TRBJ2-3, with TRBD2 identical over 14 bases. This CDR3 region has 19 residues. V was pared by 6 bases and J by 5 bases, with 16 bases of the junction left unmatched. As DNA, the CDR3 is TGTGCCAGCAGCTTGAGTAGTGGGACTAGCGGGGGTCCGGGAGATACGCAGTATTTT. This codes for CASSLSSGTSGGPGDTQYF.

This chain connects TRBV28 to TRBJ1-5; D is unclear. The CDR3 consists of 15 residues. CDR1 MDHEN and CDR2 SYDVKM come from the germline V gene. The V and J ends lost 6 bases and 4 bases respectively, with 16 bases between them. The CDR3, as DNA: TGTGCCAGCAGCCCCGCCCGGGGATTTAATCAGCCCCAGCATTTT. This gives the protein CASSPARGFNQPQHF. The variable domain in full, with the rest retrieved from reference TRBV28 and TRBJ1-5, is DVKVTQSSRYLVKRTGEKVFLECVQDMDHENMFWYRQDPGLGLRLIYFSYDVKMKEKGDIPEGYSVSREKKERFSLILESASTNQTSMYLCASSPARGFNQPQHFGDGTRLSIL.

The J gene is TRBJ2-3, the V gene TRBV9; 7 bases fit TRBD1. Per the germline V gene, CDR1 is SGDLS and CDR2 is YYNGEE. This CDR3 has 15 amino acids. The trim removed 4 bases at V and 4 bases at J, leaving 9 bases unmatched. CDR3 amino acids: CASSKQGMRADTQYF. The CDR3 coding sequence is TGTGCCAGCAGCAAACAGGGGATGAGAGCAGATACGCAGTATTTT. Full variable domain (rest looked up from reference TRBV9 and TRBJ2-3): DSGVTQTPKHLITATGQRVTLRCSPRSGDLSVYWYQQSLDQGLQFLIQYYNGEERAKGNILERFSAQQFPDLHSELNLSSLELGDSALYFCASSKQGMRADTQYFGPGTRLTVL.

The V and J genes are TRBV19 and TRBJ1-2, with D perhaps matching TRBD1 (6 bases). This CDR3 is 15 amino acids long. Looked up from germline, CDR1 is LNHDA and CDR2 is SQIVND (reference sequence). The V and J ends lost 5 bases and 7 bases respectively, with 20 bases between them. The CDR3 sequence is CASSASLAGGCGYTF. As DNA, the CDR3 is TGTGCCAGTAGTGCCTCCCTAGCGGGGGGCTGTGGCTACACCTTC.

V usage is TRBV7-2 and J usage is TRBJ1-1; TRBD1 might be the D (5 bases). CDR1 is SGHTA, CDR2 FQGNSA, per germline. V was trimmed by 0 bases and J by 5 bases, leaving 10 bases between them. The CDR3 totals 14 residues. The CDR3 nucleotides are TGTGCCAGCAGCTTAGCCCCGGGGCAGACTGAAGCTTTCTTT. It yields the protein CASSLAPGQTEAFF.

The chain has TRBV5-6 and TRBJ2-3; 9 bases agree with TRBD2. The CDR3 runs 17 residues. V shed 3 bases and J 1 base; nucleotides not matched to a gene: 9. Germline V gene sequence: CDR1 SGHDT, CDR2 YYEEEE. CDR3 coding DNA: TGTGCCAGCAGCTCCCCGGGGGCTAGCGGGGGCACAGATACGCAGTATTTT. It specifies CASSSPGASGGTDTQYF.

The genes are TRBV4-1 and TRBJ2-1, with D perhaps TRBD2 (5 bases). Germline V lookup: CDR1 MGHRA, CDR2 YSYEKL. V lost 4 bases to trimming and J lost 10 bases, with 8 bases between them. This CDR3 contains 11 residues. The CDR3 here is CASSRPGEQFF. The CDR3 DNA follows: TGCGCCAGCAGCCGACCGGGAGAGCAGTTCTTC.

This clonotype was recorded many times. J is TRBJ2-1 and V is TRBV14; 10 nucleotides agree with TRBD2. Germline assignment: CDR1 SGHDN and CDR2 FVKESK. Germline trimming cut 2 bases from V and 7 bases from J; bases unmatched to any gene: 14. The CDR3 runs 18 residues. CDR3 region: CASSQPSGASGSGNEQFF. The DNA of the CDR3 is TGTGCCAGCAGCCAACCCTCGGGGGCTAGCGGGAGTGGTAATGAGCAGTTCTTC.

This clonotype turned up a few times. The genes are TRBV6-1 and TRBJ2-2; D is uncertain. Germline V gene sequence: CDR1 MNHNS, CDR2 SASEGT. Deletions cut 7 bases from V and 5 bases from J, with 5 bases between. The CDR3 runs to 11 residues. CDR3 residues: CASTRTGELFF. The DNA of the CDR3 is TGTGCCAGCACCAGGACCGGGGAGCTGTTTTTT.

This clonotype has only a few counts. V gene TRBV6-5 combines with J gene TRBJ2-1; tentatively, D is TRBD2 (6 bases). The CDR3 consists of 14 residues. Germline-derived CDR1 and CDR2 are MNHEY and SVGAGI. Trimming pared 6 bases from V and 5 bases from J, leaving 14 bases between. The CDR3 is CASREGGANNEQFF. CDR3 sequence (DNA): TGTGCCAGCAGGGAGGGCGGGGCAAACAATGAGCAGTTCTTC.

This clonotype has at least ten counts. V gene TRBV3-1 combines with J gene TRBJ2-7; 9 positions match TRBD1. Trimming removed 0 bases from V and 2 bases from J; junction bases left unmatched: 5. Germline V gene data show CDR1 as LGHDT and CDR2 as YNNKEL (reference sequence). This CDR3 region has 16 residues. The CDR3 DNA reads as TGTGCCAGCAGCCAAGAACTAACAGGGGGCACCTACGAGCAGTACTTC. Protein sequence: CASSQELTGGTYEQYF.

The chain links TRBV5-1 to TRBJ2-3; 8 nucleotides agree with TRBD1. CDR3 length equals 17 residues. V dropped 4 bases and J dropped 1; count of bases not matched to a gene: 11. In germline, CDR1 is SGHRS, CDR2 YFSETQ. CDR3 residues: CASSLAGGPLRTDTQYF. CDR3 DNA sequence: TGCGCCAGCAGCCTAGCAGGGGGCCCTCTACGCACAGATACGCAGTATTTT.

In regard to this clonotype: A read error may be the cause here, since a much bigger clone is one base away. CDR3: CANSPGRQGFTNYGYTF. The CDR3 DNA reads as TGTGCCAACAGTCCGGGGCGACAGGGCTTCACTAACTATGGCTACACCTTC. This chain joins TRBV7-2 and TRBJ1-2, with 7 bases lining up with TRBD1. Germline V CDR1 and CDR2: SGHTA, FQGNSA. V gave up 10 bases and J gave up 0 bases; unmatched junction bases: 17. This CDR3 contains 17 residues.

The sample holds many counts of this clonotype. This chain links TRBV7-2 with TRBJ2-7, with a weak D call TRBD1 (5 bases). Between the trimmed V and J ends, which lost 8 bases and 6 bases, there was a span of 11 bases. The CDR3 loop spans 11 amino acids. The germline V gene encodes CDR1 SGHTA and CDR2 FQGNSA. The CDR3 loop is CASQGQGEQYF. In DNA form, the CDR3 reads TGTGCCAGCCAGGGTCAGGGCGAGCAGTACTTC.

About this clonotype: A much larger clone sits a single nucleotide away, making a read error possible. This rearrangement joins TRBV4-1 to TRBJ2-1; TRBD1 might be the D (5 bases). The CDR3 extends over 16 amino acids. Trimming removed 4 bases from V and 8 bases from J, with 21 bases in between. Germline CDR1 reads MGHRA; CDR2 reads YSYEKL. The CDR3 protein is CASSRDEDTGWDEQFF. The CDR3 DNA sequence: TGCGCCAGCAGCCGAGATGAGGACACGGGCTGGGATGAGCAGTTCTTC.

Notes on this clonotype: At one of its ends the junction is not consistent with the germline gene, which may arise from a read error. This chain uses TRBV3-1 with TRBJ1-3; D gene ambiguous. Germline lookup yields CDR1 LGHDT and CDR2 YNNKEL (reference sequence). The CDR3 runs to 13 residues. The CDR3 DNA follows: TGTGCCGGCAGCCAATATGGTGGAAACACCATATATTTT. As protein: CAGSQYGGNTIYF.

This clonotype was recorded many times. The V call is TRBV6-5, the J call TRBJ2-5; 8 bases align to TRBD1. Trimming at V came to 4 bases and at J to 1 base, leaving 2 bases not matched to a gene. The CDR3 has 14 amino acids. Germline CDR1 is MNHEY and CDR2 is SVGAGI. As DNA, the CDR3 is TGTGCCAGCAGTTTGACAGGGGCCCAAGAGACCCAGTACTTC. It encodes CASSLTGAQETQYF.

This clonotype has more than one count but fewer than ten. The chain carries TRBV2 and TRBJ2-3, with D maybe TRBD1 (5 bases). Germline CDR1 SNHLY, CDR2 FYNNEI. This CDR3 comprises 11 residues. V was trimmed by 8 bases and J by 7 bases, leaving 10 bases between them. CDR3 nucleotides: TGTGCCAGCCCAGGACATAATACGCAGTATTTT. This translates into CASPGHNTQYF.